This T cell receptor beta chain was identified during a study of regulatory T cells in long-lasting Graves disease. Study as a whole: Persistent cases took antithyroid drugs over 5 years and stayed TSH receptor antibody positive.

This CDR3 region has 16 residues. Germline values: CDR1 MDHEN, CDR2 SYDVKM. Trimming took off 6 bases at V and 0 bases at J, with 17 bases between the two ends. In building TCR beta libraries, iRepertoire HTBI primers were used together with Arm-PCR of CDR3 regions. TCRdb reprocessed the multiplex PCR reads with MiXCR, giving one entry per CDR3 protein. The sample carries 600,000 to 850,000 distinct CDR3 sequences, approximately 31% recorded once. General study findings and limits: Under persistent disease, TRBV28, TRBJ1-2 and TRBJ2-5 were used preferentially.

Time point described: persistent/refractory GD, antithyroid drugs over 5 years with positive TRAb. Researchers made the TCR library from RNA that was extracted from PBMCs. This clonotype was observed a handful of times. The antigen remains unidentified. The sequence derives from a female donor with Graves disease. The sample in question was peripheral blood mononuclear cells (PBMCs), obtained when the disease was refractory, from a patient treated with antithyroid drugs. This sequence joins TRBV28 and TRBJ1-1, with D perhaps matching TRBD1 (6 bases). CDR3 in DNA: TGTGCCAGCAGACAGGGACTTAAGAAGATGAACACTGAAGCTTTCTTT. Protein sequence: CASRQGLKKMNTEAFF.